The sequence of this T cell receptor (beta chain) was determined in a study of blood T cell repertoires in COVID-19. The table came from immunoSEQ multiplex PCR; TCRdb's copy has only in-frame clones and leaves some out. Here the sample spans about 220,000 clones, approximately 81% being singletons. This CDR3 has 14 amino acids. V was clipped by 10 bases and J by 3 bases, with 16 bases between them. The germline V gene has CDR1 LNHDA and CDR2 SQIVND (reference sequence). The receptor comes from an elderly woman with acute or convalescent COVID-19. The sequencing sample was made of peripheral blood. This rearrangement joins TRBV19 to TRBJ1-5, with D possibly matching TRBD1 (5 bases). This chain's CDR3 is CATLQWGFNQPQHF. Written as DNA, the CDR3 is TGTGCCACACTTCAATGGGGCTTCAATCAGCCCCAGCATTTT. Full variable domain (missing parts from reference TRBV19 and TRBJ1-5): DGGITQSPKYLFRKEGQNVTLSCEQNLNHDAMYWYRQDPGQGLRLIYYSQIVNDFQKGDIAEGYSVSREKKESFPLTVTSAQKNPTAFYLCATLQWGFNQPQHFGDGTRLSIL.